This record covers a single T cell receptor (beta chain). Antigen unknown. The data are from a study of T cell responses to AZD1222 COVID-19 vaccine. Whole-study findings and limits: Rises in breadth and depth of Spike-specific TCRs came after two AZD1222 doses. Vaccine-related CD4 TCRs covered spike, predominating at 160-218 and 743-854. Nearly half of spike-specific TCRs reportedly go after variant regions that carry no mutations. Seropositivity was recorded at baseline in only a handful of AZD1222 recipients.

This CDR3 region has 13 residues. The germline V gene has CDR1 SGDLS and CDR2 YYNGEE. Between the trimmed V and J ends, which lost 3 bases and 10 bases, there was a span of 15 bases. Repertoires were generated with immunoSEQ multiplex PCR, while TCRdb's copy carries only in-frame clones and drops some. The sample holds some 130,000 clones, approximately 90% seen once. The sequencing used peripheral blood, collected 28 days after the second AZD1222 dose. The V gene is TRBV9, the J gene TRBJ2-3; D unclear. The TCR sequence derives from an adult who received the AZD1222 COVID-19 vaccine. CDR3 in amino acids: CASSAPGSDSQYF. The CDR3 DNA reads TGTGCCAGCAGCGCACCAGGAAGTGATTCGCAGTATTTT.